Included here is one T cell receptor beta chain sequence, with context. This sample was included in a study of blood T cell repertoires in COVID-19. Looking at the study overall: Acute and convalescent COVID-19 specimens originated in the United States, Italy and Spain.

V trimming: 3 bases; J trimming: 0 bases; junction bases outside the gene matches: 6. CDR1 and CDR2 (germline): MDHEN, SYDVKM. CDR3 length equals 16 residues. Clones were sequenced by immunoSEQ multiplex PCR, and TCRdb holds only the in-frame ones, with some missing. The table lists a few hundred thousand clones, 80% to 90% of them singletons. Participants spanned ages roughly 18 to 95 years and resided in about two dozen US areas. Grouping used clinical history reported by participants in a survey and questionnaire. The J gene is TRBJ1-2, the V gene TRBV28; TRBD1 agrees at 8 bases. Input material: PBMCs or T cells enriched from blood (not recorded which). This receptor was taken from a woman in her forties with acute COVID-19. The CDR3 sequence is CASSLGGTGPNYGYTF. The CDR3, as DNA: TGTGCCAGCAGTTTGGGAGGGACAGGTCCTAACTATGGCTACACCTTC.